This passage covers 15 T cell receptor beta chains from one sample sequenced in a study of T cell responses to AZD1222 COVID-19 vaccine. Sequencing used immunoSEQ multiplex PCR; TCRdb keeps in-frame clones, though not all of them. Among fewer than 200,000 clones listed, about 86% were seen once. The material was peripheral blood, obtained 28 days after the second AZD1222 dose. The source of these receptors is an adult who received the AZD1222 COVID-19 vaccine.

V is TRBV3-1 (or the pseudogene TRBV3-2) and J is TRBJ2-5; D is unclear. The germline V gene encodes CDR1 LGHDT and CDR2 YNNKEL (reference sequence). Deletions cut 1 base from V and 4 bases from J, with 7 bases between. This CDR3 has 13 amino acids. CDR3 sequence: CASSQVPGETQYF. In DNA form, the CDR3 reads TGTGCCAGCAGCCAAGTACCAGGAGAGACCCAGTACTTC.

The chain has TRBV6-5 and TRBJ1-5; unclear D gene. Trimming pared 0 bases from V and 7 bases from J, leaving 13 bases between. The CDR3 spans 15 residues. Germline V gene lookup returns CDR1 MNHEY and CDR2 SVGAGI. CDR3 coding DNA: TGTGCCAGCAGTTACTCGATGGGATTGGGCCAGCCCCAGCATTTT. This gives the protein CASSYSMGLGQPQHF.

The CDR3 DNA sequence: TGTGCCAGCTCACCACCGTTTAGGGGTTACTCCTACGAGCAGTACTTC. Translating it yields CASSPPFRGYSYEQYF. This chain links TRBV18 with TRBJ2-7; possible D gene TRBD1, 5 bases. Trimming took off 0 bases at V and 0 bases at J, with 12 bases between the two ends. CDR1 is KGHSH and CDR2 is LQKENI in the germline V gene. The CDR3 runs 16 residues.

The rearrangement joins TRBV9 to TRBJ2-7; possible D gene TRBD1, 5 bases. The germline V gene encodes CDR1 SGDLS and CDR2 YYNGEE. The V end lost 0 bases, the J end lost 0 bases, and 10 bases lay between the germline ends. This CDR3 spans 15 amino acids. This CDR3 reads CASSVGLQDSYEQYF. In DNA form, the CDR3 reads TGTGCCAGCAGCGTAGGTCTACAGGACTCCTACGAGCAGTACTTC.

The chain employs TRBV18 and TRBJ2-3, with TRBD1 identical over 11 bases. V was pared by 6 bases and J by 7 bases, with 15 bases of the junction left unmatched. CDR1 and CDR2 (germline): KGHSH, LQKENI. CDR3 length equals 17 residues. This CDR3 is CASSRQRGQGVLYTQYF. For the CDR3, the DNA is TGTGCCAGCTCGCGTCAGCGGGGACAGGGGGTCCTCTATACGCAGTATTTT.

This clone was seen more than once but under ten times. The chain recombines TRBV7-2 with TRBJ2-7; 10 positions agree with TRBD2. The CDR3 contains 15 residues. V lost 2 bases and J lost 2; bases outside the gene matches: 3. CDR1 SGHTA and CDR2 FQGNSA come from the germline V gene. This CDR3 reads CASSLSGGETYEQYF. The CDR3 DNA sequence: TGTGCCAGCAGCTTAAGCGGGGGGGAAACCTACGAGCAGTACTTC.

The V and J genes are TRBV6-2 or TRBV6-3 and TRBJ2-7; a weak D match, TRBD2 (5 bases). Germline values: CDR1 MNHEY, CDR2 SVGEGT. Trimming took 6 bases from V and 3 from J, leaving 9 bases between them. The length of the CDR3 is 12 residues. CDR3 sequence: CASSRTDYEQYF. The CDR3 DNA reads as TGTGCCAGCAGCCGGACTGACTACGAGCAGTACTTC.

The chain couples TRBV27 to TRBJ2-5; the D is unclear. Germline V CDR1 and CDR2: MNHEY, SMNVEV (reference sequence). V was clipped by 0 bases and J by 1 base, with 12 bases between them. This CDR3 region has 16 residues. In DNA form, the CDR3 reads TGTGCCAGCAGTTTATCAGGTCAGCCCCTCCAAGAGACCCAGTACTTC. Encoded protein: CASSLSGQPLQETQYF.

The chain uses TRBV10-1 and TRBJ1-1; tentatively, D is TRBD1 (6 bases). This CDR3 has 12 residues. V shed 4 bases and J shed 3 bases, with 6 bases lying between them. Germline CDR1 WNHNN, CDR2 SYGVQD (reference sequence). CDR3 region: CASSGQDTEAFF. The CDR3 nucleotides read TGCGCCAGCAGTGGACAGGACACTGAAGCTTTCTTT.

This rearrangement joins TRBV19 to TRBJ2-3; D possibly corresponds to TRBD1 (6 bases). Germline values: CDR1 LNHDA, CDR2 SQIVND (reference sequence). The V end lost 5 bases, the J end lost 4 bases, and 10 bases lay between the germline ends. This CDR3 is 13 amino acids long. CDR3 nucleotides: TGTGCCAGTAGTGCTCCAGGGGCAGATACGCAGTATTTT. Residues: CASSAPGADTQYF.

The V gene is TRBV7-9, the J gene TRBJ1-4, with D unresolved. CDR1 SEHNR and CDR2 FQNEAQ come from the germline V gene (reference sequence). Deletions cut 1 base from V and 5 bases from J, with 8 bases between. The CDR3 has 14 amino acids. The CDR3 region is CASSLGGTNEKLFF. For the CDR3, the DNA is TGTGCCAGCAGCTTAGGGGGAACAAATGAAAAACTGTTTTTT.

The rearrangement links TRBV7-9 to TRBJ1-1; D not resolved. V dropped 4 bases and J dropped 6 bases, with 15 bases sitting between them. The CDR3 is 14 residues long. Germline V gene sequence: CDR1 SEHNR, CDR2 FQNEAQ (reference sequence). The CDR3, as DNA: TGTGCCAGCAGCTCCAACAGAAAAGAGGCTGAAGCTTTCTTT. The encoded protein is CASSSNRKEAEAFF.

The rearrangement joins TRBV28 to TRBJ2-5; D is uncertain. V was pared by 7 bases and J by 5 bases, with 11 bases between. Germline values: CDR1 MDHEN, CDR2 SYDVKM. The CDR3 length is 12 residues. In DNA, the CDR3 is TGTGCCAGCACCGCGGAAAGGGAGACCCAGTACTTC. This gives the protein CASTAERETQYF.

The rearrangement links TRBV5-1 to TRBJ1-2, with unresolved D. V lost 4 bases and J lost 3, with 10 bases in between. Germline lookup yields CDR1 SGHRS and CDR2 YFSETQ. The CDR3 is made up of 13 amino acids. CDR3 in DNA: TGCGCCAGCAGCGTACAGAGGGACTATGGCTACACCTTC. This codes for CASSVQRDYGYTF.

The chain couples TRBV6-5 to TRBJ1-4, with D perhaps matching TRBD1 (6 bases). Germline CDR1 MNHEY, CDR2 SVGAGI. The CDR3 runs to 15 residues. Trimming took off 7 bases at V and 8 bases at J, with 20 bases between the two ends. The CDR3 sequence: CASKGLTKGGEKLFF. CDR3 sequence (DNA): TGTGCCAGCAAAGGTCTCACAAAAGGGGGGGAAAAACTGTTTTTT.